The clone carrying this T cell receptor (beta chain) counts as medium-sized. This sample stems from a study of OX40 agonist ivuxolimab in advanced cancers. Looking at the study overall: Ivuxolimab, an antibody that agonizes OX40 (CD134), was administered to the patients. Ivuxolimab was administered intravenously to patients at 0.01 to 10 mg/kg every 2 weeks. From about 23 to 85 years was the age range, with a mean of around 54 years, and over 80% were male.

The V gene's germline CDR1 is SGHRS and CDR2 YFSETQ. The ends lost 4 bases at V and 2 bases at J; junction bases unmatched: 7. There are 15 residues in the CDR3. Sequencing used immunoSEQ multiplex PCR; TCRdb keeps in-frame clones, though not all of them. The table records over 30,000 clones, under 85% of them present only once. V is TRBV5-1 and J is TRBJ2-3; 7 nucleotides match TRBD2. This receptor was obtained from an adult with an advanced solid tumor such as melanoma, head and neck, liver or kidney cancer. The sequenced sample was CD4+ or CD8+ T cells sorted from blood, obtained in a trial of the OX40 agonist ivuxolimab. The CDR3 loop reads CASSAYGTNTDTQYF. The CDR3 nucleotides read TGCGCCAGCAGCGCTTACGGGACTAACACAGATACGCAGTATTTT.